Given below is one T cell receptor beta chain in context. The CDR3 consists of 15 residues. V shed 4 bases and J shed 3 bases, with 16 bases lying between them. CDR1 is LNHDA and CDR2 is SQIVND in the germline V gene (reference sequence). This sample is part of a study of blood T cell repertoires in COVID-19. Study context: Specimens from acute and convalescent COVID-19 originated in the United States, Italy and Spain. Sources were T cells, B-cell-depleted T cells, or PBMCs; the material itself was cDNA or gDNA.

In the authors' workflow: Using reference gene primer amplification, nucleated cell counts were estimated. Using immunoSEQ multiplex PCR, the repertoire was profiled, and TCRdb retains in-frame clones only, with some absent. That table supplies the V and J calls and clone size; D and trimming were determined from the DNA. The sample carries approximately 79,000 clones, roughly 90% recorded once. The sequenced sample consisted of peripheral blood. The chain combines TRBV19 with TRBJ2-7, with D perhaps TRBD2 (5 bases). This clonotype originated in a man aged 60 to 75 with acute or convalescent COVID-19. The CDR3 protein is CASSSRTQAVYEQYF. The DNA for the CDR3 is TGTGCCAGTAGTAGCCGGACTCAAGCTGTCTACGAGCAGTACTTC.